The 23 T cell receptor beta chains presented below share a single source sample, sequenced in a study of beta chain features in type 1 diabetes. Study-wide results and caveats: Moderate yet significant TCRB CDR3 shortening was seen in Type 1 diabetes patients in all four CD4+ subsets.

What was sequenced were expressed TCRB transcripts, since all of the isolated RNA had been reverse transcribed. Sequencing used immunoSEQ multiplex PCR; TCRdb keeps in-frame clones, though not all of them. The sample holds about 160,000 clones, over 55% seen once. These receptors have no identified antigens. Sequences were obtained from naive CD4+ T cells from blood. The receptors come from a man aged 25 to 40 with type 1 diabetes.

The CDR3 region is CASSLEPSLKAQYF. In DNA, the CDR3 is TGCGCCAGCAGCTTGGAGCCTAGCCTCAAAGCGCAGTATTTT. The chain carries TRBV5-1 and TRBJ2-3; perhaps TRBD2 as D (5 bases). The CDR3 runs to 14 residues. Trimming removed 0 bases at V and 10 bases at J, with 15 bases between. Germline CDR1 is SGHRS and CDR2 is YFSETQ.

This clone was counted a few times. The DNA for the CDR3 is TGTGCCAGCAGCCCCCAGACAGGGGGAGGACACGAGCAGTACTTC. Translation: CASSPQTGGGHEQYF. The chain is built from TRBV7-9 and TRBJ2-7; 9 positions match TRBD1. Germline V gene data show CDR1 as SEHNR and CDR2 as FQNEAQ (reference sequence). This CDR3 region has 15 residues. V was clipped by 5 bases and J by 5 bases; unmatched bases: 10.

This clone was recorded only once. The chain joins TRBV9 to TRBJ2-3; no reliable D call. Germline-derived CDR1 and CDR2 are SGDLS and YYNGEE. The CDR3 contains 14 residues. Trimming left V 3 bases short and J 3 bases short, with 11 bases between. CDR3 nucleotides: TGTGCCAGCAGCGAAACAGCGTTTACAGATACGCAGTATTTT. Translating it yields CASSETAFTDTQYF.

The V and J genes are TRBV5-6 and TRBJ2-1, with a possible D match to TRBD2 (6 bases). This CDR3 has 14 amino acids. Trimming cost V 4 bases and J 5 bases, with 13 bases left between them. Germline CDR1 is SGHDT and CDR2 is YYEEEE. The CDR3 DNA follows: TGTGCCAGCAGCCTGAGGGACTTGGACAATGAGCAGTTCTTC. This sequence encodes CASSLRDLDNEQFF.

This clone was seen a handful of times. The gene calls are TRBV9 and TRBJ2-7; no clear D gene. V shed 1 base and J shed 8 bases, with 16 bases lying between them. This CDR3 region has 14 residues. Per the germline V gene, CDR1 is SGDLS and CDR2 is YYNGEE. Here the CDR3 DNA reads TGTGCCAGCAGCGTATCCGACACGCCTTGGCAGCAGTACTTC. Translating it yields CASSVSDTPWQQYF.

This clone has a single count. The rearrangement links TRBV9 to TRBJ2-4; tentative D call: TRBD1 (6 bases). CDR1 SGDLS and CDR2 YYNGEE come from the germline V gene. This CDR3 is 17 amino acids long. Trimming took off 3 bases at V and 1 base at J, with 17 bases between the two ends. This CDR3 is CASSGIPGTSAKNIQYF. The CDR3 bases are TGTGCCAGCAGCGGGATTCCCGGGACAAGCGCCAAAAACATTCAGTACTTC.

The chain is built from TRBV19 and TRBJ1-5; a possible D gene is TRBD1 (5 bases). The CDR3 sequence is 14 residues long. V was clipped by 3 bases and J by 6 bases, with 12 bases between them. Germline assignment: CDR1 LNHDA and CDR2 SQIVND (reference sequence). CDR3 sequence (DNA): TGTGCCAGTAGTATGAATCGGGGGAGTCAGCCCCAGCATTTT. Translating gives CASSMNRGSQPQHF.

This clone was observed a handful of times. The V gene is TRBV9, the J gene TRBJ1-2; D ambiguous. CDR1 is SGDLS, CDR2 YYNGEE, per germline. The CDR3 has 13 amino acids. Between the trimmed V and J ends, which lost 4 bases and 5 bases, there was a span of 12 bases. As DNA, the CDR3 is TGTGCCAGCAGCCAGGCCGAGAGGTATGGCTACACCTTC. Protein product: CASSQAERYGYTF.

The rearrangement uses TRBV4-3 and TRBJ2-6; D is unresolved. V gave up 4 bases and J gave up 4 bases, with 14 bases separating them. Germline V gene data show CDR1 as LGHNA and CDR2 as YSLEER. This CDR3 spans 16 amino acids. CDR3 nucleotides: TGCGCCAGCAGCCGCTCTGTGGCGGCGGGGGCCAACGTCCTGACTTTC. Its translation is CASSRSVAAGANVLTF.

The chain recombines TRBV7-2 with TRBJ1-4; D not certain. The CDR3 sequence is 14 residues long. The V end lost 5 bases, the J end lost 5 bases, and 12 bases lay between the germline ends. Per germline, CDR1 SGHTA and CDR2 FQGNSA. CDR3 DNA sequence: TGTGCCAGCAGCCCAGGATACCAAAATGAAAAACTGTTTTTT. This translates into CASSPGYQNEKLFF.

This chain joins TRBV7-2 and TRBJ2-1; tentative D call: TRBD2 (7 bases). V was trimmed by 4 bases and J by 5 bases, leaving 15 bases between them. Per germline, CDR1 SGHTA and CDR2 FQGNSA. The CDR3 spans 15 residues. The CDR3 sequence: CASSSLGGANNEQFF. The CDR3 DNA reads TGTGCCAGCAGCTCCCTGGGGGGGGCGAACAATGAGCAGTTCTTC.

The rearrangement uses TRBV6-5 and TRBJ2-3; no clear D gene. Trimming took off 6 bases at V and 0 bases at J, with 10 bases between the two ends. Germline CDR1 and CDR2: MNHEY and SVGAGI. The CDR3 runs to 14 residues. CDR3 sequence: CASRYSASTDTQYF. CDR3 coding DNA: TGTGCCAGCAGATACAGCGCTAGCACAGATACGCAGTATTTT.

This clone turned up a few times. The chain combines TRBV28 with TRBJ2-7, with D unclear. Germline V lookup: CDR1 MDHEN, CDR2 SYDVKM. The CDR3 is 13 amino acids. V lost 7 bases and J lost 3, with 13 bases in between. CDR3 region: CASISGRNYEQYF. CDR3 DNA: TGTGCCAGCATTAGTGGCAGGAACTACGAGCAGTACTTC.

J is TRBJ2-7 and V is TRBV7-2, with D unclear. Trimming took 7 bases from V and 0 from J, leaving 10 bases between them. Germline-derived CDR1 and CDR2 are SGHTA and FQGNSA. CDR3 length equals 13 residues. The CDR3 DNA reads as TGTGCCAGCAACCGAGAGGACTCCTACGAGCAGTACTTC. Translated: CASNREDSYEQYF.

In its sample, this clone was seen a few times. The chain joins TRBV7-6 to TRBJ2-5; D gene unclear. CDR3 length: 14 residues. V lost 0 bases, J lost 2 bases, and 7 bases lay in between. Germline V gene data show CDR1 as SGHVS and CDR2 as FNYEAQ. The CDR3 coding sequence is TGTGCCAGCAGCTTAGCGCACAGTCAAGAGACCCAGTACTTC. Translated, it gives CASSLAHSQETQYF.

V and J are TRBV5-4 and TRBJ2-6; D possibly uses TRBD1 or TRBD2 (5 bases each). With 4 bases removed from V and 0 bases from J, the gap between germline ends came to 14 bases. The CDR3 totals 17 residues. Germline loops: CDR1 SGHNT, CDR2 YYREEE (reference sequence). This CDR3 reads CASSARDRGSGANVLTF. CDR3 DNA sequence: TGTGCCAGCAGCGCCCGGGACCGGGGCTCTGGGGCCAACGTCCTGACTTTC. The entire variable domain, with the rest obtained from reference TRBV5-4 and TRBJ2-6, is as follows: ETGVTQSPTHLIKTRGQQVTLRCSSQSGHNTVSWYQQALGQGPQFIFQYYREEENGRGNFPPRFSGLQFPNYSSELNVNALELDDSALYLCASSARDRGSGANVLTFGAGSRLTVL.

The rearrangement links TRBV25-1 to TRBJ1-2, with D possibly being TRBD1 (6 bases). The V and J ends lost 3 bases and 8 bases respectively, with 16 bases between them. CDR3 size: 14 residues. CDR1 and CDR2 (germline): MGHDK, SYGVNS. In DNA form, the CDR3 reads TGTGCCAGCAGTGATCTACAGGGAACTAGCGGCTACACCTTC. Translating it yields CASSDLQGTSGYTF.

This clone has a handful of counts. The chain employs TRBV30 and TRBJ1-2; 8 bases match TRBD1. With 2 bases clipped from V and 6 bases from J, the junction kept 8 bases outside the gene matches. Germline-derived CDR1 and CDR2 are GTSNPN and SVGIG (reference sequence). The CDR3 runs to 14 residues. DNA for the CDR3: TGTGCCTGGAGTCGCCAGGGGGCCTGGAATGGCTACACCTTC. Its translation: CAWSRQGAWNGYTF.

The chain has TRBV30 and TRBJ1-1; the D is unclear. CDR3 length equals 13 residues. Germline values: CDR1 GTSNPN, CDR2 SVGIG (reference sequence). Trimming cost V 0 bases and J 11 bases, with 16 bases left between them. As DNA, the CDR3 is TGTGCCTGGAGTGTAGTTAACACCGACAACGCTTTCTTT. The encoded protein is CAWSVVNTDNAFF.

A word on this clone: Other DNA sequences within the sample encode an identical CDR3. V is TRBV29-1 and J is TRBJ1-2; D remains ambiguous. The CDR3 is made up of 8 amino acids. The V gene lost 3 bases and the J gene lost 7 bases, with 0 bases spanning the gap. CDR1 and CDR2 (germline): SQVTM, ANQGSEA. The CDR3 spells CSVDGYTF. In nucleotides, the CDR3 is TGCAGCGTTGATGGCTACACCTTC. Filled out from reference TRBV29-1 and TRBJ1-2, the complete variable domain reads SAVISQKPSRDICQRGTSLTIQCQVDSQVTMMFWYRQQPGQSLTLIATANQGSEATYESGFVIDKFPISRPNLTFSTLTVSNMSPEDSSIYLCSVDGYTFGSGTRLTVV.

The chain is built from TRBV4-3 and TRBJ2-3; perhaps TRBD1 as D (5 bases). Trimming cost V 0 bases and J 10 bases, with 11 bases left between them. The CDR3 spans 13 residues. Germline assignment: CDR1 LGHNA and CDR2 YSLEER. CDR3 sequence: CASSQDAAGSQYF. The CDR3 nucleotides read TGCGCCAGCAGCCAAGATGCGGCAGGGTCGCAGTATTTT.

This clone was seen only once. The genes are TRBV2 and TRBJ2-1; D is perhaps TRBD1 (6 bases). The V end lost 8 bases, the J end lost 7 bases, and 18 bases lay between the germline ends. Germline loops: CDR1 SNHLY, CDR2 FYNNEI. The CDR3 length is 14 residues. As DNA, the CDR3 is TGTGCCAGCGGAACAGGGCGTGAATGGAATGAGCAGTTCTTC. Translated, it gives CASGTGREWNEQFF.

The V gene is TRBV5-6, the J gene TRBJ2-4; 7 bases fit TRBD2. V trimming: 0 bases; J trimming: 7 bases; junction bases outside the gene matches: 1. This CDR3 is 13 amino acids long. Germline values: CDR1 SGHDT, CDR2 YYEEEE. As DNA, the CDR3 is TGTGCCAGCAGCTTGGTACTAGCGAACATTCAGTACTTC. It is translated as CASSLVLANIQYF.